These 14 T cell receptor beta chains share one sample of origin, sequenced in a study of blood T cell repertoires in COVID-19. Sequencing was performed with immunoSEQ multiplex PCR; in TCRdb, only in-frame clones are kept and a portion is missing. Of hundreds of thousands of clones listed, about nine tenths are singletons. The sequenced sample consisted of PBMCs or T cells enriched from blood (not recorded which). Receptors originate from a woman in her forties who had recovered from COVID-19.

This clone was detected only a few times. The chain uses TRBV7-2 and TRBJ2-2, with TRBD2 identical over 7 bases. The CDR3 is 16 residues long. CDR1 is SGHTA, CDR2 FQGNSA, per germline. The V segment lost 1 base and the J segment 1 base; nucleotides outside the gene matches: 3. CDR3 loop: CASSLGPSGNTGELFF. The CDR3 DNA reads TGTGCCAGCAGCTTAGGACCTAGCGGGAACACCGGGGAGCTGTTTTTT.

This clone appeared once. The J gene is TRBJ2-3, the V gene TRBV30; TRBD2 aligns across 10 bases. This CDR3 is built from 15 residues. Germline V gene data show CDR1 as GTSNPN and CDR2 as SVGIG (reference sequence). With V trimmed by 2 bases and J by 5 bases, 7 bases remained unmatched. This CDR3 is CAWSLRTSGKDTQYF. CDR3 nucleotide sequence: TGTGCCTGGAGTCTCCGGACTAGCGGAAAAGATACGCAGTATTTT. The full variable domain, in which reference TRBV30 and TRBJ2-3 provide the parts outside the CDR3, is SQTIHQWPATLVQPVGSPLSLECTVEGTSNPNLYWYRQAAGRGLQLLFYSVGIGQISSEVPQNLSASRPQDRQFILSSKKLLLSDSGFYLCAWSLRTSGKDTQYFGPGTRLTVL.

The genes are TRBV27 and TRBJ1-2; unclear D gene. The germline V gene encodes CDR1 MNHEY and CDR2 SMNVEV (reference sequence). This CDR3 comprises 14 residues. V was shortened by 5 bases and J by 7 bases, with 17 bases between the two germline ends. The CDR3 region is CASSPPSGLGGYTF. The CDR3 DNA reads TGTGCCAGCAGTCCACCCTCGGGTTTAGGTGGCTACACCTTC.

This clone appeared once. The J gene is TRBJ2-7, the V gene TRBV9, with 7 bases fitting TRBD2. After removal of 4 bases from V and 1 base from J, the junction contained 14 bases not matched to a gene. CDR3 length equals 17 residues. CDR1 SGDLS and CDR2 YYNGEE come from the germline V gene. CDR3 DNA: TGTGCCAGCAGCTCCCCTCTCAGCGGGGAGTCGTCCTACGAGCAGTACTTC. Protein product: CASSSPLSGESSYEQYF.

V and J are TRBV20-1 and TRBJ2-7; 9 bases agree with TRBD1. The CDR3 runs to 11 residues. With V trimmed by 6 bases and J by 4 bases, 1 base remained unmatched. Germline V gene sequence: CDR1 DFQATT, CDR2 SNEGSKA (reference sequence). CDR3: CSAGQGYEQYF. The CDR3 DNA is TGCAGTGCCGGACAGGGGTACGAGCAGTACTTC.

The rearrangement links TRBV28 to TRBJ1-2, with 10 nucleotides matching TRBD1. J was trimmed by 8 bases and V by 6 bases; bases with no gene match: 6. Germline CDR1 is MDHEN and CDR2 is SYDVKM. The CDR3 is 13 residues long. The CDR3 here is CASSLDRGGGYTF. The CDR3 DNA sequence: TGTGCCAGCAGCCTGGACAGGGGGGGAGGCTACACCTTC.

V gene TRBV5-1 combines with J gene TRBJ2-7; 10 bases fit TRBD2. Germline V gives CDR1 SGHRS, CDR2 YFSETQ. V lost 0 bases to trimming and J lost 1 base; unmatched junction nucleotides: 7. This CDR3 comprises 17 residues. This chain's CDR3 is CASSLGPTSGVSYEQYF. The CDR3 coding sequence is TGCGCCAGCAGCTTGGGCCCCACTAGCGGGGTTTCCTACGAGCAGTACTTC.

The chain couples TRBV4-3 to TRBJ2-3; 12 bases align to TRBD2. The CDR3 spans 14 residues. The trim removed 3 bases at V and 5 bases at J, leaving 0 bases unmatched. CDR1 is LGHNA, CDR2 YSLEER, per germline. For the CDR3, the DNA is TGCGCCAGCAGCCAGGGACTAGCGGGAGATACGCAGTATTTT. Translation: CASSQGLAGDTQYF.

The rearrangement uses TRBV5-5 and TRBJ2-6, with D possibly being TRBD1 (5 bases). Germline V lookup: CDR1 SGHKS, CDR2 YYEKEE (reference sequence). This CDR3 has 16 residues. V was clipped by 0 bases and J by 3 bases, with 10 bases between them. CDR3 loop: CASSLEAGFGANVLTF. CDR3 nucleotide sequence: TGTGCCAGCAGCTTGGAGGCAGGGTTTGGGGCCAACGTCCTGACTTTC.

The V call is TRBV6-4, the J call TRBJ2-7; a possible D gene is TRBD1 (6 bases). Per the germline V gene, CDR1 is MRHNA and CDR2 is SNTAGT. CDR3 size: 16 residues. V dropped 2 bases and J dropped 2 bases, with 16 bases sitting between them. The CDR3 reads CASSDPWDTPTYEQYF. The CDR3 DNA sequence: TGTGCCAGCAGTGACCCCTGGGACACACCAACCTACGAGCAGTACTTC.

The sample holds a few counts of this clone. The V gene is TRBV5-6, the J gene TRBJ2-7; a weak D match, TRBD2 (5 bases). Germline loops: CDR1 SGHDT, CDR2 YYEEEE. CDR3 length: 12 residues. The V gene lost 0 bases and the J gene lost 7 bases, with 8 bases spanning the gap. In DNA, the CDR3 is TGTGCCAGCAGCTTGGATTTAGCGGAGCAGTACTTC. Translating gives CASSLDLAEQYF.

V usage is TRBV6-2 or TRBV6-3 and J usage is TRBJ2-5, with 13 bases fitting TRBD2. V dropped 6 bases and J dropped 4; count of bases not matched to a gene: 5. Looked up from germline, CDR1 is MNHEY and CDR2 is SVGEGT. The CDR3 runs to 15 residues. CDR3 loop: CASSLLAGGPETQYF. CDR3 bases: TGTGCCAGCAGCCTACTAGCGGGAGGGCCAGAGACCCAGTACTTC.

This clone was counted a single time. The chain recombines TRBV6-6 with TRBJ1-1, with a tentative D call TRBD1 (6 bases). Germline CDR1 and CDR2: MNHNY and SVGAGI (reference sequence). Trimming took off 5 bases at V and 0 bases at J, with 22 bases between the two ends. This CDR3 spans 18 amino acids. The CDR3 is CASSLSGHPPAVNTEAFF. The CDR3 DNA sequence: TGTGCCAGCAGTCTATCGGGACACCCACCGGCTGTGAACACTGAAGCTTTCTTT.

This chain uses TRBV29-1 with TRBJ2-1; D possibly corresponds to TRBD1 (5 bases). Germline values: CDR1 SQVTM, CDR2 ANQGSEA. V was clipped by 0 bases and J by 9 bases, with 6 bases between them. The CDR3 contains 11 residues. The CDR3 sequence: CSVEDRGEQFF. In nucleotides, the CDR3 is TGCAGCGTTGAAGATAGGGGTGAGCAGTTCTTC.